Sequencing of this TCR beta chain was carried out in a study of T cell repertoires in cytomegalovirus infection. MiXCR was run by TCRdb on the reads, yielding one entry per CDR3 protein. The data show approximately 990,000 distinct CDR3 sequences, with approximately 31% seen just once and around an eighth held by the top ten. V was clipped by 8 bases and J by 4 bases, with 14 bases between them. The CDR3 consists of 13 residues. In regard to this clonotype: The antigen is undetermined.

The sample in question was cultured CD8+ T cells from PBMCs, obtained from culture after CMV antigen stimulation. This TCR came from a human donor in good health (CMV status not recorded). Some clones in this sample may be carry-over from other donors' samples. The chain links TRBV12-3 or TRBV12-4 to TRBJ1-2, with D possibly TRBD1 on 5 matching bases. CDR3 residues: CASVSREVYGYTF. The DNA for the CDR3 is TGTGCCAGCGTCAGCAGGGAGGTCTATGGCTACACCTTC.